These T cell receptor beta chains were read from a single sample in a study of regulatory T cells in long-lasting Graves disease. TCRdb re-derived calls from the multiplex PCR reads in MiXCR, one entry per CDR3 protein. In the table there are around 480,000 distinct CDR3 sequences, 15% to 20% of which are singletons. These records were also assigned to another study, of T cells in Graves' hyperthyroidism and ophthalmopathy.

The material was peripheral blood mononuclear cells (PBMCs), obtained at new diagnosis, from a patient treated with antithyroid drugs. All receptors come from a man aged 35 to 55 with Graves disease. Both conserved end residues are part of each CDR3. D genes are given only for firm matches. Size is omitted from some rows. Given values are once, few, many or a class for expanded clones.

once	TRBV2	.	TRBJ1-5	15	CASSEALGNNQPQHF	TGTGCCAGCAGTGAAGCGCTTGGGAACAATCAGCCCCAGCATTTT
many	TRBV7-2	.	TRBJ2-5	14	CASSLQGFGETQYF	TGTGCCAGCAGCCTCCAGGGTTTTGGGGAGACCCAGTACTTC
.	TRBV15	TRBD1	TRBJ1-4	15	CATSIIQGLNEKLFF	TGTGCCACCAGCATTATACAGGGGCTTAATGAAAAACTGTTTTTT
.	TRBV19	TRBD1	TRBJ1-1	17	CASSISGTGSVSTEAFF	TGTGCCAGTAGTATATCCGGGACAGGGTCCGTGAGCACTGAAGCTTTCTTT
many	TRBV28	.	TRBJ2-3	14	CANFRGGLTDTQYF	TGTGCCAACTTCCGAGGGGGTTTGACAGATACGCAGTATTTT
few	TRBV2	TRBD2	TRBJ2-4	13	CASTEGGGDIQYF	TGTGCCAGCACTGAGGGCGGGGGAGACATTCAGTACTTC
.	TRBV28	TRBD2	TRBJ2-3	15	CASRGTSGSGDTQYF	TGTGCCAGCAGGGGGACTAGCGGGAGTGGGGATACGCAGTATTTT
many	TRBV3-1	.	TRBJ2-7	16	CASSQGVGGRTYEQYF	TGTGCCAGCAGCCAAGGTGTTGGGGGGCGAACCTACGAGCAGTACTTC
many	TRBV2	TRBD2	TRBJ2-7	16	CASSESWRGMWYEQYF	TGTGCCAGCAGTGAGAGTTGGCGGGGGATGTGGTACGAGCAGTACTTC
few	TRBV20-1	.	TRBJ2-7	13	CSAPTRVTYEQYF	TGCAGTGCTCCAACTCGGGTTACCTACGAGCAGTACTTC
many	TRBV6-1	.	TRBJ1-3	15	CASKEGSASGNTIYF	TGTGCCAGCAAGGAGGGCTCGGCCTCTGGAAACACCATATATTTT
.	TRBV6-9	.	TRBJ2-3	15	CASSYSGGGKDTQYF	TGTGCCAGCAGTTACTCAGGAGGGGGTAAAGATACGCAGTATTTT
many	TRBV12-5	.	TRBJ1-1	12	CASGRDIAEAFF	TGTGCTAGTGGTCGGGACATTGCTGAAGCTTTCTTT
many	TRBV5-1	.	TRBJ2-5	13	CASSPLAKETQYF	TGCGCCAGCAGCCCTCTAGCGAAAGAGACCCAGTACTTC
many	TRBV28	TRBD2	TRBJ2-7	22	CASSNPGTGFLAGGRDPYEQYF	TGTGCCAGCAGTAATCCCGGGACAGGGTTTCTAGCGGGAGGCCGAGACCCCTACGAGCAGTACTTC